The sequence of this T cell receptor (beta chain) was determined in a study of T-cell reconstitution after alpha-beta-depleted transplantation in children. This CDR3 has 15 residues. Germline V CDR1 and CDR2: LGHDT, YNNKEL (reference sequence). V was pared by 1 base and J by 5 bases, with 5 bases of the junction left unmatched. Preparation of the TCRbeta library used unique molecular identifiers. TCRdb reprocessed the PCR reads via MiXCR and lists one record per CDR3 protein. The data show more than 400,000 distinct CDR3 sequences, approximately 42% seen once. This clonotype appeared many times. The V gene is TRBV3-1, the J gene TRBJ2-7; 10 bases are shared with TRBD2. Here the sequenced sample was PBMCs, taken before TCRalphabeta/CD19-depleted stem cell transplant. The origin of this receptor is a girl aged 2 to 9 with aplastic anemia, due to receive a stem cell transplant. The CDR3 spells CASSQVAGGTHEQYF. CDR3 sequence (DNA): TGTGCCAGCAGCCAAGTAGCGGGAGGAACCCACGAGCAGTACTTC.